Listed here are 30 T cell receptor beta chains from one sample, sequenced in a study of blood T cell repertoires in COVID-19. The assay was immunoSEQ multiplex PCR, and TCRdb's table has in-frame clones only and misses some. The table records hundreds of thousands of clones, around 86% of them present only once. The specimen was peripheral blood. These receptor sequences come from a man in his forties or fifties with acute or convalescent COVID-19.

This clone was recorded a few times. The chain joins TRBV30 to TRBJ1-6; unclear D gene. Germline assignment: CDR1 GTSNPN and CDR2 SVGIG (reference sequence). Trimming took 4 bases from V and 0 from J, leaving 13 bases between them. The CDR3 consists of 16 residues. This chain's CDR3 is CAWKGLSSSYNSPLHF. CDR3 bases: TGTGCCTGGAAAGGACTCTCGAGCTCCTATAATTCACCCCTCCACTTT.

This sequence joins TRBV7-2 and TRBJ2-7; no reliable D call. The V gene lost 1 base and the J gene lost 5 bases, with 15 bases spanning the gap. The CDR3 spans 15 residues. Germline loops: CDR1 SGHTA, CDR2 FQGNSA. This CDR3 is CASSLVTPPAHEQYF. The CDR3 DNA reads TGTGCCAGCAGCTTAGTGACACCGCCCGCCCACGAGCAGTACTTC.

V usage is TRBV6-1 and J usage is TRBJ1-5; unclear D gene. From germline, CDR1 is MNHNS and CDR2 SASEGT. Trimming removed 2 bases from V and 7 bases from J, with 9 bases in between. The CDR3 loop spans 13 amino acids. The CDR3 DNA reads TGTGCCAGCAGTGAACCTCGGGTCCAGCCCCAGCATTTT. Its protein is CASSEPRVQPQHF.

V is TRBV2 and J is TRBJ1-2; 7 bases are a match to TRBD1. V dropped 6 bases and J dropped 10; count of bases not matched to a gene: 11. Germline V gives CDR1 SNHLY, CDR2 FYNNEI. CDR3 length: 13 amino acids. CDR3 sequence (DNA): TGTGCCAGCAGAGCAGAGGGGGCAAGAGTCTACACCTTC. As protein: CASRAEGARVYTF. The variable domain in full, completed from reference TRBV2 and TRBJ1-2, reads EPEVTQTPSHQVTQMGQEVILRCVPISNHLYFYWYRQILGQKVEFLVSFYNNEISEKSEIFDDQFSVERPDGSNFTLKIRSTKLEDSAMYFCASRAEGARVYTFGSGTRLTVV.

V is TRBV6-4 and J is TRBJ2-2; 10 nucleotides match TRBD2. J lost 1 base, V lost 2 bases, and 1 base had no gene match. The CDR3 contains 16 residues. CDR1 is MRHNA, CDR2 SNTAGT, per germline. CDR3 sequence reads: CASSDLAGVNTGELFF. Written as DNA, the CDR3 is TGTGCCAGCAGTGACCTAGCGGGGGTGAACACCGGGGAGCTGTTTTTT.

The V gene is TRBV6-5, the J gene TRBJ1-1; D uncertain. Germline-derived CDR1 and CDR2 are MNHEY and SVGAGI. The CDR3 totals 11 residues. The germline V and J ends were trimmed by 9 bases and 3 bases, with 8 bases remaining between them. DNA of the CDR3: TGTGCCAGTGTTGGCTACACTGAAGCTTTCTTT. Its translation: CASVGYTEAFF.

This clone was found a few times. The chain links TRBV12-3 or TRBV12-4 to TRBJ1-1, with D maybe TRBD1 (5 bases). Trimming left V 6 bases short and J 11 bases short, with 19 bases between. The CDR3 loop spans 13 amino acids. The CDR3 DNA reads TGTGCCAGCAGCCAAAATGACAGAGTGATGGCTTTCTTT. Residues: CASSQNDRVMAFF.

This clone was observed a single time. This chain connects TRBV2 to TRBJ1-2; 7 nucleotides agree with TRBD1. The CDR3 loop spans 15 amino acids. Unmatched junction bases numbered 14, after V lost 5 bases and J lost 8 bases. The V gene's germline CDR1 is SNHLY and CDR2 FYNNEI. In DNA form, the CDR3 reads TGTGCCAGCAGTCGCATTAGGGGGCAAGGGGAAGGCTACACCTTC. It is translated as CASSRIRGQGEGYTF.

The chain is built from TRBV7-9 and TRBJ2-6; no definite D call. The V end lost 5 bases, the J end lost 0 bases, and 5 bases lay between the germline ends. The germline V gene encodes CDR1 SEHNR and CDR2 FQNEAQ (reference sequence). The CDR3 runs 14 residues. The CDR3 protein is CASSRHSGANVLTF. The CDR3 coding sequence is TGTGCCAGCAGCCGACACTCTGGGGCCAACGTCCTGACTTTC.

The chain's CDR3 is CASSLPGQGKGYEQYF. For the CDR3, the DNA is TGTGCCAGCAGCTTACCGGGACAGGGTAAAGGGTACGAGCAGTACTTC. This chain links TRBV11-1 with TRBJ2-7, with 9 positions matching TRBD1. J gave up 4 bases and V 2 bases, and 9 bases lay outside the gene matches. The CDR3 is 16 amino acids. Per the germline V gene, CDR1 is SGHAT and CDR2 is FQDESV (reference sequence). The variable domain in full, completed from reference TRBV11-1 and TRBJ2-7, reads EAEVAQSPRYKITEKSQAVAFWCDPISGHATLYWYRQILGQGPELLVQFQDESVVDDSQLPKDRFSAERLKGVDSTLKIQPAELGDSAMYLCASSLPGQGKGYEQYFGPGTRLTVT.

V gene TRBV7-9 combines with J gene TRBJ1-1; 7 nucleotides align to TRBD1. Germline lookup yields CDR1 SEHNR and CDR2 FQNEAQ (reference sequence). V trimming: 7 bases; J trimming: 4 bases; junction bases outside the gene matches: 6. The CDR3 has 13 residues. In DNA, the CDR3 is TGTGCCAGCAAAGTACAGGGGATCACTGAAGCTTTCTTT. This gives the protein CASKVQGITEAFF.

The chain links TRBV19 to TRBJ1-6, with D tentatively TRBD1 (6 bases). V was trimmed by 5 bases and J by 11 bases, leaving 13 bases between them. CDR1 is LNHDA and CDR2 is SQIVND in the germline V gene (reference sequence). CDR3 length: 13 residues. CDR3 nucleotides: TGTGCCAGTAGTCTCAGGGGAATTGCACCCCTCCACTTT. It translates to CASSLRGIAPLHF.

The CDR3 region has the DNA TGTGCCAGCAGCTTAACGTCATTGACCACACAGGGGGTTTCTGAAGCTTTCTTT. Translating it yields CASSLTSLTTQGVSEAFF. The V and J genes are TRBV7-3 and TRBJ1-1; 8 bases are shared with TRBD1. The V gene end was trimmed by 0 bases and the J gene end by 6 bases; junction bases not matched to a gene: 15. Germline-derived CDR1 and CDR2 are SGHTA and FQGTGA. The CDR3 spans 18 residues.

The chain carries TRBV25-1 and TRBJ1-6; D is uncertain. The CDR3 covers 13 residues. In germline, CDR1 is MGHDK, CDR2 SYGVNS. V was clipped by 5 bases and J by 7 bases, with 9 bases between them. CDR3 sequence: CASSIWENSPLHF. DNA for the CDR3: TGTGCCAGCAGTATTTGGGAGAATTCACCCCTCCACTTT.

CDR3 DNA: TGTGCCAGCAGTTTAGTTAGCAAGCAGTACTTC. It encodes CASSLVSKQYF. The chain recombines TRBV12-3 or TRBV12-4 with TRBJ2-7, with no clear D. The CDR3 runs 11 residues. Deletions cut 1 base from V and 8 bases from J, with 6 bases between.

This clone appeared once. The J gene is TRBJ1-2, the V gene TRBV10-3; TRBD1 matches at 9 bases. Germline V gene lookup returns CDR1 ENHRY and CDR2 SYGVKD. Trimming took 0 bases from V and 4 from J; bases not matched to a gene: 3. This CDR3 has 15 amino acids. This CDR3 reads CAISESGTGFYGYTF. Here the CDR3 DNA reads TGTGCCATCAGTGAGTCTGGGACAGGGTTCTATGGCTACACCTTC.

This clone was recorded once. The chain has TRBV3-1 (or the pseudogene TRBV3-2) and TRBJ1-1; D perhaps matches TRBD1 (6 bases). This CDR3 contains 14 residues. Trimming took off 1 base at V and 3 bases at J, with 9 bases between the two ends. Per the germline V gene, CDR1 is LGHDT and CDR2 is YNNKEL (reference sequence). The CDR3 reads CASSQARGYTEAFF. For the CDR3, the DNA is TGTGCCAGCAGCCAAGCCAGGGGTTACACTGAAGCTTTCTTT.

The chain combines TRBV27 with TRBJ1-3, with 9 bases identical to TRBD1. Germline-derived CDR1 and CDR2 are MNHEY and SMNVEV (reference sequence). This CDR3 is built from 16 residues. With V trimmed by 4 bases and J by 4 bases, 8 bases remained unmatched. In DNA, the CDR3 is TGTGCCAGCAGTTCTTTGACAGGGGGGACGGGAAACACCATATATTTT. Its protein is CASSSLTGGTGNTIYF.

V usage is TRBV6-6 and J usage is TRBJ1-1, with D tentatively TRBD1 (6 bases). Germline V gene lookup returns CDR1 MNHNY and CDR2 SVGAGI (reference sequence). Trimming pared 5 bases from V and 4 bases from J, leaving 8 bases between. The CDR3 runs 12 residues. The CDR3 nucleotides read TGTGCCAGCAGTATAGGGGGCACTGAAGCTTTCTTT. Its protein product is CASSIGGTEAFF.

This clone has a single count. V and J are TRBV27 and TRBJ1-6; TRBD1 agrees at 11 bases. CDR3 length: 18 residues. The V segment lost 5 bases and the J segment 1 base; nucleotides outside the gene matches: 7. CDR1 MNHEY and CDR2 SMNVEV come from the germline V gene (reference sequence). CDR3 in DNA: TGTGCCAGCAGTCCCCGGGGACAGGGGGTGTCCTATAATTCACCCCTCCACTTT. This encodes CASSPRGQGVSYNSPLHF.

The table lists this clone with a count of one. The chain joins TRBV5-4 to TRBJ2-7; unclear D gene. V lost 4 bases to trimming and J lost 10 bases, with 15 bases between them. This CDR3 has 12 amino acids. Germline loops: CDR1 SGHNT, CDR2 YYREEE (reference sequence). The CDR3 here is CASSNLYREQYF. In DNA form, the CDR3 reads TGTGCCAGCAGCAATCTCTACAGAGAACAGTACTTC.

The chain uses TRBV11-2 and TRBJ1-4; D not certain. This CDR3 has 14 residues. Trimming removed 2 bases at V and 3 bases at J, with 7 bases between. Germline V gene sequence: CDR1 SGHAT, CDR2 FQNNGV. The CDR3: CASSLSRPNEKLFF. The DNA of the CDR3 is TGTGCCAGCAGCTTAAGCAGGCCTAATGAAAAACTGTTTTTT. The whole variable domain, filled in from reference TRBV11-2 and TRBJ1-4, reads EAGVAQSPRYKIIEKRQSVAFWCNPISGHATLYWYQQILGQGPKLLIQFQNNGVVDDSQLPKDRFSAERLKGVDSTLKIQPAKLEDSAVYLCASSLSRPNEKLFFGSGTQLSVL.

This chain uses TRBV5-8 with TRBJ1-1; maybe TRBD1 (6 bases). Trimming removed 5 bases from V and 0 bases from J, with 11 bases in between. Germline V CDR1 and CDR2: SGHTS, YDEGEE. The CDR3 loop spans 14 amino acids. The CDR3 region is CASRPGQLNTEAFF. The DNA of the CDR3 is TGTGCCAGCAGACCCGGACAGCTGAACACTGAAGCTTTCTTT.

The table lists this clone with a few counts. The chain joins TRBV24-1 to TRBJ1-2; D perhaps matches TRBD1 (5 bases). Between the trimmed V and J ends, which lost 5 bases and 5 bases, there was a span of 17 bases. The germline V gene has CDR1 KGHDR and CDR2 SFDVKD. The CDR3 totals 15 residues. The CDR3 protein is CATSVSVTVDYGYTF. As DNA, the CDR3 is TGTGCCACCAGTGTTTCCGTGACAGTTGATTATGGCTACACCTTC.

V usage is TRBV18 and J usage is TRBJ2-4; 10 bases match TRBD1. The CDR3 loop spans 16 amino acids. Germline values: CDR1 KGHSH, CDR2 LQKENI. Trimming cost V 3 bases and J 0 bases; bases outside gene matches: 2. The CDR3 is CASSPDRGVAKNIQYF. In DNA form, the CDR3 reads TGTGCCAGCTCACCGGACAGGGGGGTAGCCAAAAACATTCAGTACTTC. The complete variable domain, with remaining parts taken from reference TRBV18 and TRBJ2-4, reads NAGVMQNPRHLVRRRGQEARLRCSPMKGHSHVYWYRQLPEEGLKFMVYLQKENIIDESGMPKERFSAEFPKEGPSILRIQQVVRGDSAAYFCASSPDRGVAKNIQYFGAGTRLSVL.

The chain couples TRBV14 to TRBJ2-1, with D possibly matching TRBD2 (6 bases). This CDR3 contains 16 residues. The ends were cut back, 2 bases at V and 5 bases at J, with 16 bases in the middle. The germline V gene has CDR1 SGHDN and CDR2 FVKESK. This chain's CDR3 is CASSQLLVAGNNEQFF. In DNA, the CDR3 is TGTGCCAGCAGCCAACTACTAGTGGCGGGAAACAATGAGCAGTTCTTC. Filled out from reference TRBV14 and TRBJ2-1, the complete variable domain reads EAGVTQFPSHSVIEKGQTVTLRCDPISGHDNLYWYRRVMGKEIKFLLHFVKESKQDESGMPNNRFLAERTGGTYSTLKVQPAELEDSGVYFCASSQLLVAGNNEQFFGPGTRLTVL.

The CDR3 DNA follows: TGTGCCAGCAGCTCAAGGAGGAACACTGAAGCTTTCTTT. Its protein product is CASSSRRNTEAFF. The gene calls are TRBV7-3 and TRBJ1-1; D call uncertain. Between the trimmed V and J ends, which lost 4 bases and 1 base, there was a span of 7 bases. Germline CDR1 and CDR2: SGHTA and FQGTGA. There are 13 residues in the CDR3.

The chain joins TRBV21-1 to TRBJ1-5. TRBV21-1 is described as a pseudogene. The length of the CDR3 is 14 residues. CDR3 sequence: CASSKGGSNQPQHF. Here the CDR3 DNA reads TGTGCCAGCAGCAAGGGGGGTAGCAATCAGCCCCAGCATTTT.

The chain carries TRBV5-1 and TRBJ2-3; weak D call: TRBD1 (6 bases). The V gene's germline CDR1 is SGHRS and CDR2 YFSETQ. With 1 base removed from V and 0 bases from J, the gap between germline ends came to 18 bases. The length of the CDR3 is 18 residues. The CDR3: CASSLPYSGTTSTDTQYF. CDR3 DNA: TGCGCCAGCAGCTTGCCCTACTCCGGGACAACTAGCACAGATACGCAGTATTTT.

The chain recombines TRBV7-9 with TRBJ2-5, with D unclear. Germline loops: CDR1 SEHNR, CDR2 FQNEAQ (reference sequence). Trimming stripped 2 bases from V and 5 bases from J, with 3 bases between. The CDR3 covers 11 residues. CDR3 sequence (DNA): TGTGCCAGCAGCTTATATGAGACCCAGTACTTC. Translation: CASSLYETQYF.